Described below is a single TCR beta chain sequence and its context. Its cognate antigen is unknown. Sorted T cells were CFSE-labeled and cultured five to six days with allogeneic regulatory or mature dendritic cells at 1:10. Germline V gene sequence: CDR1 MGHDK, CDR2 SYGVNS. Trimming shortened V by 3 bases and J by 13 bases, and 18 bases separated the two germline ends. CDR3 size: 13 residues. The data were obtained in a study of regulatory dendritic cells for organ transplantation. TCRdb's table, derived via immunoSEQ multiplex PCR, lists solely in-frame clones and lacks some. The data show about 12,000 clones, with about three fifths seen just once and approximately 1.2% held by the top ten.

Sequencing input: naive CD8+ T cells from blood cultured with dendritic cells. This sample's subset: CD45RA+ naive T cells. The sequence was obtained from a human donor in good health. The chain combines TRBV25-1 with TRBJ1-1; TRBD1 might be the D (5 bases). This CDR3 is CASSDSWSGGDFF. CDR3 nucleotides: TGTGCCAGCAGTGATTCTTGGTCCGGGGGGGATTTCTTT.